This T cell receptor (beta chain) was documented in a study of blood T cell repertoires in COVID-19. Study-wide background: From T cells, B-cell-depleted T cells, or PBMCs came the material, which was cDNA or gDNA.

The germline V gene has CDR1 MNHEY and CDR2 SVGEGT. This CDR3 spans 19 amino acids. The trim removed 4 bases at V and 2 bases at J, leaving 13 bases unmatched. In the authors' methods: Estimation of nucleated cell counts relied on the amplification of reference gene primers. The data were produced by immunoSEQ multiplex PCR, yet TCRdb's version contains in-frame clones alone and is incomplete. V and J calls and clone size are copied from that table; D and trimming were computed from the DNA. The table has 200,000 to 300,000 clones, approximately 80% seen once; the top ten hold under 5%. The sequence came from a man in his fifties or sixties with acute or convalescent COVID-19. V is TRBV6-2 or TRBV6-3 and J is TRBJ2-7, with 14 positions matching TRBD2. Sequencing used peripheral blood. CDR3 nucleotide sequence: TGTGCCAGCAGTTCCGACAGGGATCGGGGACTAGCGGGAGCCTACGAGCAGTACTTC. Encoded protein: CASSSDRDRGLAGAYEQYF.